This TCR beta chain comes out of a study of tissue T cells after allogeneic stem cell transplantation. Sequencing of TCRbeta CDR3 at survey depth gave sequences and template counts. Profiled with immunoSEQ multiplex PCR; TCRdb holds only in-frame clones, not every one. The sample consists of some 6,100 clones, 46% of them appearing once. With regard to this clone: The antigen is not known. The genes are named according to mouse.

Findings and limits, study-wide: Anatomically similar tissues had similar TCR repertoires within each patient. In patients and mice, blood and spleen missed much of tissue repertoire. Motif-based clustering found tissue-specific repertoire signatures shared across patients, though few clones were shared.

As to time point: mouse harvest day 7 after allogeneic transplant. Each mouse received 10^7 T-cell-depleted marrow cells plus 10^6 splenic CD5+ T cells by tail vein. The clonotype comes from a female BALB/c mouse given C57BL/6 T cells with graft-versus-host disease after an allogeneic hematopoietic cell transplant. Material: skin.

The CDR3 sequence: CASSPGTGGEQYF. The DNA read from the CDR3 is TGTGCCAGCAGTCCCGGGACTGGGGGTGAACAGTAC. The rearrangement uses TRBV26 and TRBJ2-7, with 11 bases matching TRBD2. The read terminates 1 residue before the CDR3 end, so the remaining end is supplied by the germline J gene. The CDR3 extends over 13 amino acids. From germline, CDR1 is KGHPV and CDR2 FQNQEV (reference sequence). The J segment lost 6 bases and the V segment lost 4 bases, leaving 2 bases of the junction unmatched.